This T cell receptor (beta chain) was identified during a study of response to subunit inactivated influenza vaccine. Findings and caveats of the study: A suggestion made by the authors is that each seasonal influenza vaccination recruits few new T cells.

TCRdb used MiXCR to reprocess the RT-PCR reads, holding one entry per CDR3 protein. The sample records roughly 760,000 distinct CDR3 sequences, less than 25% being singletons. This clonotype was seen only once. Its cognate antigen is unknown. Germline V gene data show CDR1 as SGHTA and CDR2 as FQGNSA. The CDR3 has 15 amino acids. Between the trimmed V and J ends, which lost 4 bases and 4 bases, there was a span of 17 bases. The chain couples TRBV7-2 to TRBJ2-7; D tentatively reads TRBD1 or TRBD2 (6 bases each). The source is a man over 45 who received an inactivated influenza vaccine. Material: PBMCs from blood, obtained approximately 5 days after vaccination. CDR3 DNA sequence: TGTGCCAGCAGCTGGGGGGCTGGTAGACTTTACGAGCAGTACTTC. It specifies CASSWGAGRLYEQYF.